This TCR beta chain derives from a study of CD8 T cells in ankylosing spondylitis. General study findings and limits: Peripheral blood held disease-linked clones only at relatively low frequency, and these were CD8+. Seemingly distinctive of ankylosing spondylitis blood was a TCR beta motif formed by eight highly homologous variants.

Quantitative 5'-RACE was performed with molecular barcodes, and it yielded the TCR beta libraries. Via MiXCR, TCRdb re-called the 5' RACE reads, giving one row per CDR3 protein. The table lists about 750,000 distinct CDR3 sequences, roughly 19% of them singletons, with 15% to 20% in the top ten. To note about this clonotype: The antigen is undetermined.

Trimming took 5 bases from V and 8 from J; bases not matched to a gene: 15. CDR1 and CDR2 (germline): SGHTA, FQGTGA. This CDR3 is built from 16 residues. The sequencing sample was made of blood, either unsorted or a sorted T cell fraction (not recorded which). The receptor comes from a male donor with ankylosing spondylitis. V is TRBV7-3 and J is TRBJ2-1; 7 positions match TRBD2. The CDR3 reads CASSQRSSGGIHEQFF. The CDR3, as DNA: TGTGCCAGCAGCCAAAGGAGTTCGGGGGGTATCCATGAGCAGTTCTTC.